The present T cell receptor (beta chain) was sequenced within a study of brain metastases from non-small cell lung cancer. The assay was immunoSEQ multiplex PCR, and TCRdb's table has in-frame clones only and misses some. The table has roughly 14,000 clones, about 80% seen once. Material: primary lung tumor tissue. This TCR came from a donor aged 40 or over with non-small cell lung cancer.

The CDR3 region is CASSQAGNGEAFF. The CDR3 DNA follows: TGCGCCAGCAGCCAAGCAGGGAATGGTGAAGCTTTCTTT. The rearrangement joins TRBV4-1 to TRBJ1-1; a weak D match, TRBD1 (5 bases). The CDR3 is 13 amino acids. V shed 1 base and J shed 7 bases, with 10 bases lying between them. Germline V CDR1 and CDR2: MGHRA, YSYEKL.